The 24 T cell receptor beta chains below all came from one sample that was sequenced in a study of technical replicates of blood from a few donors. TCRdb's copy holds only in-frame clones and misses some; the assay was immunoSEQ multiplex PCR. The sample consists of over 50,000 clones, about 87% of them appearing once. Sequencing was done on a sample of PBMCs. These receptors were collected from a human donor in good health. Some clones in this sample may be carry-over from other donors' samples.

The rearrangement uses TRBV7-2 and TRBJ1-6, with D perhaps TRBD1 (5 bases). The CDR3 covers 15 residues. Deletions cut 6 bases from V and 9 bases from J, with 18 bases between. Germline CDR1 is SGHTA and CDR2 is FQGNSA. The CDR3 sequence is CASRPGAGSPSPLHF. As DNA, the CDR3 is TGTGCCAGCAGACCCGGAGCAGGGTCCCCTTCACCCCTCCACTTT.

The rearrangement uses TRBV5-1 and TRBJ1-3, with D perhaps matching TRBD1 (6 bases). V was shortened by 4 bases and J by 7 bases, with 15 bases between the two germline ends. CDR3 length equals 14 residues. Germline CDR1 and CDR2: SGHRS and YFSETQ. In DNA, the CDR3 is TGCGCCAGCAGCCTAGGGACAACCGCTAACACCATATATTTT. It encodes CASSLGTTANTIYF.

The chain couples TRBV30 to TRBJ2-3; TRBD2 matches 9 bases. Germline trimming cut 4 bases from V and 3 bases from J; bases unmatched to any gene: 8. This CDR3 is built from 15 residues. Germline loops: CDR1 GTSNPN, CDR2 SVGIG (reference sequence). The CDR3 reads CAWTAAGGLTDTQYF. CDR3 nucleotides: TGTGCCTGGACAGCGGCGGGAGGGTTGACAGATACGCAGTATTTT.

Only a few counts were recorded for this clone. This chain's CDR3 is CASSAHPRTGNNSPLHF. CDR3 in DNA: TGTGCCAGCAGCGCCCACCCTAGGACAGGGAATAATTCACCCCTCCACTTT. This chain joins TRBV9 and TRBJ1-6; 8 bases are shared with TRBD1. The J segment lost 5 bases and the V segment lost 3 bases, leaving 10 bases of the junction unmatched. This CDR3 region has 17 residues. CDR1 is SGDLS and CDR2 is YYNGEE in the germline V gene.

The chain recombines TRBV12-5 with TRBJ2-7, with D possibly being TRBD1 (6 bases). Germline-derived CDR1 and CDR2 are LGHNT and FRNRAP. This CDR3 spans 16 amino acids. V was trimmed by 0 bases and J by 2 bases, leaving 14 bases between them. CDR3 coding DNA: TGTGCTAGTGGTTTGGTCTCGTCACAGGGTACCTACGAGCAGTACTTC. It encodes CASGLVSSQGTYEQYF.

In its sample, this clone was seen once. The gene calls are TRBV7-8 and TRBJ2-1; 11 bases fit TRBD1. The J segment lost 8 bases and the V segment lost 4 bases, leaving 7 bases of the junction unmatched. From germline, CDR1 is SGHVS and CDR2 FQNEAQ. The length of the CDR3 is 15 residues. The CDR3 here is CASSWGTGGFDEQFF. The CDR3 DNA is TGTGCCAGCAGCTGGGGGACAGGGGGTTTCGATGAGCAGTTCTTC.

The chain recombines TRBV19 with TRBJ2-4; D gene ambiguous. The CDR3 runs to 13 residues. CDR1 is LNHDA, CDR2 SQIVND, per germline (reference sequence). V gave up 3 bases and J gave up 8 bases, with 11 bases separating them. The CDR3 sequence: CASSMVRRDIQYF. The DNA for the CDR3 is TGTGCCAGTAGTATGGTCCGTCGAGACATTCAGTACTTC.

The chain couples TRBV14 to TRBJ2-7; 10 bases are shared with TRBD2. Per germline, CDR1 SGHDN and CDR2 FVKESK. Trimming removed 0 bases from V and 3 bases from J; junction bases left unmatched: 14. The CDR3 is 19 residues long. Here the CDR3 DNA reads TGTGCCAGCAGCCAAGATTTCTTCAGCGGGAGGGCCCCCGTCTACGAGCAGTACTTC. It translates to CASSQDFFSGRAPVYEQYF.

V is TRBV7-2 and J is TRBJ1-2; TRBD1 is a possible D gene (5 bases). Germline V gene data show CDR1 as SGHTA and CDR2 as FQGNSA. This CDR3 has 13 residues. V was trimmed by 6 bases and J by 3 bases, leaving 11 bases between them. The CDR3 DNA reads TGTGCCAGCAGTTCCACAGGTTACTATGGCTACACCTTC. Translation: CASSSTGYYGYTF.

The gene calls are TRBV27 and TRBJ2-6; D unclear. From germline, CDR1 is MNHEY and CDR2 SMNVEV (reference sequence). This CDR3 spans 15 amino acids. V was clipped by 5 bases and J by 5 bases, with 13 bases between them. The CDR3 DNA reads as TGTGCCAGCAGTCCCCAGTCTCGCTGGGCCAACGTCCTGACTTTC. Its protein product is CASSPQSRWANVLTF.

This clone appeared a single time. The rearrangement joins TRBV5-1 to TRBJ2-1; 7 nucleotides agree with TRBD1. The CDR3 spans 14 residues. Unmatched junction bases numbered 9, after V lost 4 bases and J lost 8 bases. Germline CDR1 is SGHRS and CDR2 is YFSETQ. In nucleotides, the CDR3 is TGCGCCAGCAGCATACCGACAGGGTCGGATGAGCAGTTCTTC. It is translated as CASSIPTGSDEQFF.

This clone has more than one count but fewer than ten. The CDR3 loop is CASSWSYQETQYF. The CDR3 DNA follows: TGTGCCAGCAGTTGGAGTTACCAAGAGACCCAGTACTTC. The chain is built from TRBV2 and TRBJ2-5; D not certain. Germline CDR1 SNHLY, CDR2 FYNNEI. The V end lost 5 bases, the J end lost 0 bases, and 7 bases lay between the germline ends. The CDR3 spans 13 residues. The full variable domain, in which reference TRBV2 and TRBJ2-5 provide the parts outside the CDR3, is EPEVTQTPSHQVTQMGQEVILRCVPISNHLYFYWYRQILGQKVEFLVSFYNNEISEKSEIFDDQFSVERPDGSNFTLKIRSTKLEDSAMYFCASSWSYQETQYFGPGTRLLVL.

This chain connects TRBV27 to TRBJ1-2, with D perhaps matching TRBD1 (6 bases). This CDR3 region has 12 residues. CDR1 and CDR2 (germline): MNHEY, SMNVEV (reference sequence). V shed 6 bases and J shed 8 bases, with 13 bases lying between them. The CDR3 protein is CASSGQLGGYTF. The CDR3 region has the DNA TGTGCCAGCAGCGGACAGTTAGGGGGCTACACCTTC.

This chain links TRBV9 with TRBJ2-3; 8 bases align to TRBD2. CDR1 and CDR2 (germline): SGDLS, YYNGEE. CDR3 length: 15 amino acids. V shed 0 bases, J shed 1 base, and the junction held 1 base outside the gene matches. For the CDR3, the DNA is TGTGCCAGCAGCGTAGCCGGGGGGGGCACAGATACGCAGTATTTT. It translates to CASSVAGGGTDTQYF.

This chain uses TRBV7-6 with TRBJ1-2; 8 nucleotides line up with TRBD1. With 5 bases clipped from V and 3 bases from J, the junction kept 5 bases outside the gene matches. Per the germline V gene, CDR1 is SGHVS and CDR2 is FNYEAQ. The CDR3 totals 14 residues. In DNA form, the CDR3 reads TGTGCCAGCAGCAAAGACAGGGGCGACTATGGCTACACCTTC. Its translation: CASSKDRGDYGYTF.

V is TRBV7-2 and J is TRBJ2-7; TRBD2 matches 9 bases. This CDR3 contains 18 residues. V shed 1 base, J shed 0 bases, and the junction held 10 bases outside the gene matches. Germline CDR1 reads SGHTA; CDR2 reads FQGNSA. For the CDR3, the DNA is TGTGCCAGCAGCTTAGTTGAGGGTACTAGCGGGCCCTCCTACGAGCAGTACTTC. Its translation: CASSLVEGTSGPSYEQYF.

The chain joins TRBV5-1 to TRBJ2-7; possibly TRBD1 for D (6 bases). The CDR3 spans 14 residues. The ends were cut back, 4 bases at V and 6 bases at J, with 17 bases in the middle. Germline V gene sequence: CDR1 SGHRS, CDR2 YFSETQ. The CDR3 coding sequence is TGCGCCAGCAGCCCCACTGCAGGGGTGCCCGAGCAGTACTTC. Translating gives CASSPTAGVPEQYF.

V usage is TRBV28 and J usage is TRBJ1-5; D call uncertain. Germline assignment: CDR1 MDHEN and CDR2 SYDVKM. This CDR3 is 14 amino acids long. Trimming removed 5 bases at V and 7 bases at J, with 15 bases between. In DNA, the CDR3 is TGTGCCAGCAGTAGCTCACTGGGAGCGCAGCCCCAGCATTTT. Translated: CASSSSLGAQPQHF.

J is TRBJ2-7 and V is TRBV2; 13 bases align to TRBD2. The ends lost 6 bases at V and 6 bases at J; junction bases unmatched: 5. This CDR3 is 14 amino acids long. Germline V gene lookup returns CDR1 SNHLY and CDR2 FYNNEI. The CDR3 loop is CASSRLAGGPEQYF. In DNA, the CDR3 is TGTGCCAGCAGCCGACTAGCGGGAGGTCCCGAGCAGTACTTC.

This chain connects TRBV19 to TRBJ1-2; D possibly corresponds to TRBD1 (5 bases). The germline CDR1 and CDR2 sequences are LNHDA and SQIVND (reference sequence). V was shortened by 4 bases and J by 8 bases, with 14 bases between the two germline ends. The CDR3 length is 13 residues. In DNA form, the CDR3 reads TGTGCCAGTAGTACAGGGTCCCTATGGGGCTACACCTTC. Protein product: CASSTGSLWGYTF.

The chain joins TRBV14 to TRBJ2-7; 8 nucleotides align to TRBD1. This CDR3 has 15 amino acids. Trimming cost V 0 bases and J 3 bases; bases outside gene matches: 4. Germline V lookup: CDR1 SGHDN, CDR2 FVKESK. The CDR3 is CASSQDRTGYYEQYF. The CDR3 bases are TGTGCCAGCAGCCAAGATAGGACAGGGTACTACGAGCAGTACTTC.

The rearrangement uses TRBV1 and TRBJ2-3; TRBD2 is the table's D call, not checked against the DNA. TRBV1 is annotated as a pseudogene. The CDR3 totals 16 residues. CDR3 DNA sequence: TGCACCAGCAGCCAAGAAGCAGCGGAGAGCACAGATACGCAGTATTTT. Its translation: CTSSQEAAESTDTQYF.

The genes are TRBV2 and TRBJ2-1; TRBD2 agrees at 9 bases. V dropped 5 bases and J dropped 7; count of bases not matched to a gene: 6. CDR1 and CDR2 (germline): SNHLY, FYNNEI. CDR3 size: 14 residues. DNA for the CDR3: TGTGCCAGCAGTACCGGGACTAGCCCTAATGAGCAGTTCTTC. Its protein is CASSTGTSPNEQFF.

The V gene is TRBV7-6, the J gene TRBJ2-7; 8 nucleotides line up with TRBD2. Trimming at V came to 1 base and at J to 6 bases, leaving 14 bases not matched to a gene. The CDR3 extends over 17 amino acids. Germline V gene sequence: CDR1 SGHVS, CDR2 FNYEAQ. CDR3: CASSLGLAGVRGGEQYF. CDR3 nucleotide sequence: TGTGCCAGCAGCTTAGGGCTAGCGGGTGTGCGGGGTGGCGAGCAGTACTTC.